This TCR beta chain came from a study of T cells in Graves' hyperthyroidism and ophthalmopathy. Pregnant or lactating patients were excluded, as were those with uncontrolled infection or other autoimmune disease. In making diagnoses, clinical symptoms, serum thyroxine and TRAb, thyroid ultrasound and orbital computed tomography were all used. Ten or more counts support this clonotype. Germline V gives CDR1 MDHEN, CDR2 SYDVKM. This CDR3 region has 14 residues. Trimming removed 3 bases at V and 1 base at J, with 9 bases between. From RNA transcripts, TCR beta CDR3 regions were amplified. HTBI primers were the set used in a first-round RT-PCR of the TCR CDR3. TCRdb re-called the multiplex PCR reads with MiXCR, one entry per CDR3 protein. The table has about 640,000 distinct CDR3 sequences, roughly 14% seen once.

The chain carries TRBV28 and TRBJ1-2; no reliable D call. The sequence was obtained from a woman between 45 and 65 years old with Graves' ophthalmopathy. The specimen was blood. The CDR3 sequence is CASSLYSLNYGYTF. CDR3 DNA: TGTGCCAGCAGTTTGTACAGTCTTAACTATGGCTACACCTTC.